Presented here are 27 T cell receptor beta chains from one specimen sequenced in a study of blood T cell repertoires in COVID-19. The table came from immunoSEQ multiplex PCR; TCRdb's copy has only in-frame clones and leaves some out. The repertoire includes about 220,000 clones, 82% of them detected once, and around 3.4% sits in the top ten. The sample taken for sequencing was PBMCs or T cells enriched from blood (not recorded which). The receptor source for this set is a woman aged 55-70 years who had recovered from COVID-19.

The V and J genes are TRBV11-2 and TRBJ2-1; D remains ambiguous. V was cut by 1 base and J by 0 bases, with 7 bases left in between. The CDR3 sequence is 15 residues long. Germline loops: CDR1 SGHAT, CDR2 FQNNGV. In DNA form, the CDR3 reads TGTGCCAGCAGCTTAGTCCTTAGCTCCTACAATGAGCAGTTCTTC. It encodes CASSLVLSSYNEQFF.

This clone showed up just once. J is TRBJ1-2 and V is TRBV29-1; D is possibly TRBD1 (5 bases). Trimming took 2 bases from V and 6 from J, leaving 13 bases between them. CDR1 SQVTM and CDR2 ANQGSEA come from the germline V gene. This CDR3 comprises 13 residues. The CDR3 loop reads CSVETLVGDGYTF. CDR3 in DNA: TGCAGCGTTGAAACCCTAGTAGGGGATGGCTACACCTTC.

This clone was seen only once. This chain uses TRBV11-2 with TRBJ2-5; D might be TRBD2 (5 bases). CDR3 size: 14 residues. Germline V gives CDR1 SGHAT, CDR2 FQNNGV. V lost 5 bases and J 0 bases, leaving 10 bases between the germline ends. The CDR3 bases are TGTGCCAGCAGCCCAAGAGCGGACCAAGAGACCCAGTACTTC. Its protein product is CASSPRADQETQYF. Complete variable domain (other parts from reference TRBV11-2 and TRBJ2-5): EAGVAQSPRYKIIEKRQSVAFWCNPISGHATLYWYQQILGQGPKLLIQFQNNGVVDDSQLPKDRFSAERLKGVDSTLKIQPAKLEDSAVYLCASSPRADQETQYFGPGTRLLVL.

The rearrangement uses TRBV29-1 and TRBJ1-1; 7 bases fit TRBD1. The V gene end was trimmed by 7 bases and the J gene end by 4 bases; junction bases not matched to a gene: 9. CDR3 size: 13 residues. Per the germline V gene, CDR1 is SQVTM and CDR2 is ANQGSEA. CDR3 DNA sequence: TGCAGCGGCCAAAGGGGGCTCGGCACTGAAGCTTTCTTT. This encodes CSGQRGLGTEAFF. Full variable domain (rest looked up from reference TRBV29-1 and TRBJ1-1): SAVISQKPSRDICQRGTSLTIQCQVDSQVTMMFWYRQQPGQSLTLIATANQGSEATYESGFVIDKFPISRPNLTFSTLTVSNMSPEDSSIYLCSGQRGLGTEAFFGQGTRLTVV.

The table lists this clone with a few counts. The DNA for the CDR3 is TGTGCCACCAGTGAATCCGACAGGGGGCGAGCTTTCTTT. Its protein product is CATSESDRGRAFF. The gene calls are TRBV24-1 and TRBJ1-1, with 10 bases lining up with TRBD1. From germline, CDR1 is KGHDR and CDR2 SFDVKD. Losses at the gene ends were 4 bases for V and 10 bases for J; bases not matched to a gene: 5. The CDR3 length is 13 residues.

The chain recombines TRBV6-1 with TRBJ2-7; D is possibly TRBD2 (6 bases). With 4 bases removed from V and 0 bases from J, the gap between germline ends came to 16 bases. This CDR3 has 16 amino acids. Germline V gene sequence: CDR1 MNHNS, CDR2 SASEGT. The CDR3, as DNA: TGTGCCAGCAGTGCCCGATGGCAGACTAGCTCCTACGAGCAGTACTTC. It is translated as CASSARWQTSSYEQYF.

This clone has more than one count but fewer than ten. The chain combines TRBV5-6 with TRBJ2-5; D possibly corresponds to TRBD1 (7 bases). The CDR3 has 14 residues. CDR1 is SGHDT and CDR2 is YYEEEE in the germline V gene. V gave up 3 bases and J gave up 6 bases, with 15 bases separating them. The CDR3, as DNA: TGTGCCAGCAGCTCCAGGGGGGTGTATCAGACCCAGTACTTC. It encodes CASSSRGVYQTQYF.

In DNA, the CDR3 is TGTGCCAGTAGTATAAGAGGCAGAGGGGAGACCCAGTACTTC. Residues: CASSIRGRGETQYF. This rearrangement joins TRBV19 to TRBJ2-5, with a possible D match to TRBD2 (5 bases). CDR3 length equals 14 residues. The V end lost 2 bases, the J end lost 5 bases, and 12 bases lay between the germline ends. Germline assignment: CDR1 LNHDA and CDR2 SQIVND (reference sequence).

This rearrangement joins TRBV7-8 to TRBJ2-7; a possible D gene is TRBD1 (6 bases). The CDR3 has 14 amino acids. Deletions cut 3 bases from V and 2 bases from J, with 11 bases between. Germline lookup yields CDR1 SGHVS and CDR2 FQNEAQ. The CDR3, as DNA: TGTGCCAGCAGCTTTGGAAACAGGGCCTACGAGCAGTACTTC. Protein: CASSFGNRAYEQYF.

This rearrangement joins TRBV9 to TRBJ1-5; D perhaps matches TRBD1 (6 bases). CDR1 SGDLS and CDR2 YYNGEE come from the germline V gene. Trimming stripped 3 bases from V and 3 bases from J, with 10 bases between. CDR3 length: 14 amino acids. The CDR3 protein is CASSATGDNQPQHF. DNA for the CDR3: TGTGCCAGCAGCGCGACAGGTGACAATCAGCCCCAGCATTTT. Filled out from reference TRBV9 and TRBJ1-5, the complete variable domain reads DSGVTQTPKHLITATGQRVTLRCSPRSGDLSVYWYQQSLDQGLQFLIQYYNGEERAKGNILERFSAQQFPDLHSELNLSSLELGDSALYFCASSATGDNQPQHFGDGTRLSIL.

The chain carries TRBV3-1 (or the pseudogene TRBV3-2) and TRBJ1-1; D perhaps matches TRBD1 (5 bases). Trimming removed 5 bases from V and 4 bases from J, with 8 bases in between. Germline-derived CDR1 and CDR2 are LGHDT and YNNKEL (reference sequence). The CDR3 is made up of 12 amino acids. As DNA, the CDR3 is TGTGCCAGCAGCAGTCAGGGCACTGAAGCTTTCTTT. It codes for CASSSQGTEAFF.

This sequence joins TRBV7-9 and TRBJ2-3, with D possibly matching TRBD1 (5 bases). Germline CDR1 reads SEHNR; CDR2 reads FQNEAQ (reference sequence). The ends were cut back, 1 base at V and 4 bases at J, with 18 bases in the middle. The CDR3 extends over 17 amino acids. The chain's CDR3 is CASSLGQPVLGPDTQYF. The DNA for the CDR3 is TGTGCCAGCAGCTTAGGACAGCCGGTATTGGGTCCAGATACGCAGTATTTT.

In its sample, this clone was seen a few times. The CDR3 DNA is TGTGCCAGCTCACCATCATTATATGCGGGAGCGAACACCGGGGAGCTGTTTTTT. Translated: CASSPSLYAGANTGELFF. The chain has TRBV18 and TRBJ2-2; 7 bases are a match to TRBD2. The CDR3 consists of 18 residues. V dropped 2 bases and J dropped 0; count of bases not matched to a gene: 9. The germline gives CDR1 KGHSH, CDR2 LQKENI.

This chain uses TRBV3-1 (or the pseudogene TRBV3-2) with TRBJ1-3; no definite D call. Germline assignment: CDR1 LGHDT and CDR2 YNNKEL (reference sequence). Trimming pared 0 bases from V and 2 bases from J, leaving 5 bases between. CDR3 length: 14 amino acids. CDR3: CASSQEPAGNTIYF. CDR3 bases: TGTGCCAGCAGCCAAGAACCGGCTGGAAACACCATATATTTT.

The chain has TRBV7-2 and TRBJ2-1; TRBD1 matches 7 bases. There are 14 residues in the CDR3. V shed 4 bases, J shed 3 bases, and the junction held 3 bases outside the gene matches. CDR1 and CDR2 (germline): SGHTA, FQGNSA. CDR3 bases: TGTGCCAGCAGCTCCTCAGGGGGCTACAATGAGCAGTTCTTC. Translation: CASSSSGGYNEQFF.

The rearrangement joins TRBV4-1 to TRBJ2-5; D uncertain. V shed 0 bases and J shed 5 bases, with 13 bases lying between them. Germline CDR1 MGHRA, CDR2 YSYEKL. This CDR3 is 15 amino acids long. The CDR3 region has the DNA TGCGCCAGCAGCCAAGATCCGGGTGGAACCGAGACCCAGTACTTC. This sequence encodes CASSQDPGGTETQYF.

The sample holds a few counts of this clone. The V gene is TRBV19, the J gene TRBJ1-5; TRBD1 matches at 10 bases. The CDR3 runs 15 residues. CDR1 and CDR2 from the germline V gene are LNHDA and SQIVND (reference sequence). Losses at the gene ends were 5 bases for V and 3 bases for J; bases not matched to a gene: 4. The chain's CDR3 is CASSRTGGNNQPQHF. DNA of the CDR3: TGTGCCAGTAGTCGGACAGGGGGAAACAATCAGCCCCAGCATTTT.

V gene TRBV19 combines with J gene TRBJ2-1, with 7 bases lining up with TRBD1. Germline values: CDR1 LNHDA, CDR2 SQIVND (reference sequence). The CDR3 covers 16 residues. V trimming: 4 bases; J trimming: 5 bases; junction bases outside the gene matches: 11. The CDR3 nucleotides read TGTGCCAGTAGTAAATACACAGGGGCCGGAAACAATGAGCAGTTCTTC. Amino acids: CASSKYTGAGNNEQFF. The variable domain in full, with the rest retrieved from reference TRBV19 and TRBJ2-1, is DGGITQSPKYLFRKEGQNVTLSCEQNLNHDAMYWYRQDPGQGLRLIYYSQIVNDFQKGDIAEGYSVSREKKESFPLTVTSAQKNPTAFYLCASSKYTGAGNNEQFFGPGTRLTVL.

This clone was observed once. This chain joins TRBV7-6 and TRBJ2-2; D is unresolved. The CDR3 extends over 13 amino acids. The V gene's germline CDR1 is SGHVS and CDR2 FNYEAQ. Between the trimmed V and J ends, which lost 4 bases and 8 bases, there was a span of 11 bases. CDR3 amino acids: CASSSTFTGELFF. DNA for the CDR3: TGTGCCAGCAGCTCCACATTCACGGGGGAGCTGTTTTTT.

This clone was seen once. The chain employs TRBV2 and TRBJ2-2; D possibly corresponds to TRBD2 (6 bases). CDR1 and CDR2 (germline): SNHLY, FYNNEI. This CDR3 comprises 14 residues. The V end lost 8 bases, the J end lost 4 bases, and 14 bases lay between the germline ends. CDR3: CASHGSGGTGELFF. The CDR3 DNA reads as TGTGCCAGCCATGGTAGCGGTGGCACCGGGGAGCTGTTTTTT.

In this sample, this clone turned up once. The chain uses TRBV3-1 (or the pseudogene TRBV3-2) and TRBJ2-4; D unclear. Per the germline V gene, CDR1 is LGHDT and CDR2 is YNNKEL (reference sequence). Trimming took 4 bases from V and 11 from J, leaving 12 bases between them. This CDR3 is 12 amino acids long. This CDR3 reads CASSLSPEVQYF. The CDR3 DNA sequence: TGTGCCAGCAGCCTTTCTCCAGAGGTTCAGTACTTC.

The chain is built from TRBV2 and TRBJ1-1; the match to TRBD1 covers 8 bases. The CDR3 is 15 residues long. V dropped 4 bases and J dropped 4; count of bases not matched to a gene: 8. Germline CDR1 SNHLY, CDR2 FYNNEI. The CDR3 nucleotides are TGTGCCAGCAGTGGAGACAGGGGCGGGGGCACTGAAGCTTTCTTT. This sequence encodes CASSGDRGGGTEAFF.

This clone has just one count. The V gene is TRBV5-1, the J gene TRBJ2-7, with D perhaps TRBD1 (5 bases). The germline CDR1 and CDR2 sequences are SGHRS and YFSETQ. The CDR3 length is 13 residues. Trimming removed 5 bases at V and 4 bases at J, with 13 bases between. Written as DNA, the CDR3 is TGCGCCAGCAGTTTGACAGCCAGTTACGAGCAGTACTTC. It is translated as CASSLTASYEQYF.

This sequence joins TRBV7-2 and TRBJ1-5; D is unresolved. Per the germline V gene, CDR1 is SGHTA and CDR2 is FQGNSA. The V and J ends lost 3 bases and 3 bases respectively, with 6 bases between them. The CDR3 covers 13 residues. In nucleotides, the CDR3 is TGTGCCAGCAGCTTGGACTACAATCAGCCCCAGCATTTT. Translation: CASSLDYNQPQHF.

The J gene is TRBJ1-3, the V gene TRBV5-1, with no clear D. The CDR3 extends over 15 amino acids. V dropped 0 bases and J dropped 5 bases, with 12 bases sitting between them. Germline lookup yields CDR1 SGHRS and CDR2 YFSETQ. CDR3 nucleotides: TGCGCCAGCAGCTTGGAGGCAGGCAATCGAAACACCATATATTTT. This sequence encodes CASSLEAGNRNTIYF.

CDR3: CASSQSLGVLATNEKLFF. The CDR3 nucleotides are TGCGCCAGCAGCCAATCACTCGGGGTCCTAGCAACTAATGAAAAACTGTTTTTT. This sequence joins TRBV4-3 and TRBJ1-4; D unresolved. Trimming removed 2 bases from V and 0 bases from J, with 16 bases in between. In germline, CDR1 is LGHNA, CDR2 YSLEER. This CDR3 has 18 amino acids.

The V call is TRBV7-9, the J call TRBJ1-1; D might be TRBD1 (5 bases). V gave up 0 bases and J gave up 1 base, with 6 bases separating them. This CDR3 is built from 14 residues. Germline V lookup: CDR1 SEHNR, CDR2 FQNEAQ (reference sequence). CDR3 amino acids: CASSLARANTEAFF. DNA of the CDR3: TGTGCCAGCAGCTTAGCCAGGGCGAACACTGAAGCTTTCTTT.